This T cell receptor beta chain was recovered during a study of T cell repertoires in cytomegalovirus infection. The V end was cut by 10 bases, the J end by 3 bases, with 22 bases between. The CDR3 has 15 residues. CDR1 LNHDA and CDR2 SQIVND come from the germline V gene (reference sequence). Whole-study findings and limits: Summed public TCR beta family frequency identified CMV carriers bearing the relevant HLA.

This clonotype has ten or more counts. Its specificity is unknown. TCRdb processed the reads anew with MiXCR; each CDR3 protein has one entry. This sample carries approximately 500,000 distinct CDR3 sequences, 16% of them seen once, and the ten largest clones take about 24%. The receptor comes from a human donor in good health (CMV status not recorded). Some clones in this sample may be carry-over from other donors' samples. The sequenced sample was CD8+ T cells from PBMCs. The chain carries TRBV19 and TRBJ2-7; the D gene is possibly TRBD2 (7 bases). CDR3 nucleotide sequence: TGTGCCACCAAGTATAAGGGGGAGGGTGTCTACGAGCAGTACTTC. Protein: CATKYKGEGVYEQYF.